This T cell receptor beta chain emerged from a study of T cell changes during pregnancy in multiple sclerosis. Clones were sequenced by immunoSEQ multiplex PCR, and TCRdb holds only the in-frame ones, with some missing. The table records 85,000 to 90,000 clones, approximately 95% of them present only once. The germline gives CDR1 LGHNA, CDR2 YNFKEQ. This CDR3 contains 15 residues. The V end lost 4 bases, the J end lost 0 bases, and 10 bases lay between the germline ends. Sequencing used peripheral blood, obtained after pregnancy. This sequence joins TRBV4-2 and TRBJ1-5; D is perhaps TRBD1 (6 bases). The receptor was derived from a female donor in good health, enrolled as a control in a pregnancy study. CDR3 bases: TGTGCCAGCAGCCCCGGACAGAATAGCAATCAGCCCCAGCATTTT. It codes for CASSPGQNSNQPQHF.